Detailed here is one T cell receptor beta chain. The time point here: pretreatment peripheral blood. Spiking of synthetic TCR analog templates was performed in each PCR. Assay used: immunoSEQ multiplex PCR; TCRdb lists only in-frame clones, some missing. The data contain approximately 72,000 clones, around 85% of them singletons. This record belongs to a study of PD-L1 blockade in urothelial cancer. Overall study context: Patients started atezolizumab around 2014, 1,200 mg intravenously every 3 weeks. T cell content in blood samples showed a median of around 140,000. Blood analyses occurred 3 weeks (second dose) and 6 weeks post treatment start.

This CDR3 contains 16 residues. CDR1 and CDR2 from the germline V gene are MGHRA and YSYEKL. Trimming stripped 0 bases from V and 1 base from J, with 12 bases between. The clonotype was recovered from a man between 60 and 75 years old with urothelial cancer. The sequencing here drew on PBMCs, taken around atezolizumab (anti-PD-L1) treatment. V and J are TRBV4-1 and TRBJ1-1, with D possibly matching TRBD1 (6 bases). CDR3 coding DNA: TGCGCCAGCAGCCAAGAAAGACAGGACAGGAACACTGAAGCTTTCTTT. Translation: CASSQERQDRNTEAFF.